These 5 T cell receptor beta chains were sequenced from one sample in a study of cytomegalovirus exposure and HLA in healthy donors. The PCR used 60 Vbeta and 13 Jbeta primers. TCRdb's copy holds only in-frame clones and misses some; the assay was immunoSEQ multiplex PCR. The sample includes around 170,000 clones, approximately 71% seen only once; the top ten take less than 1.6%. The sample taken for sequencing was PBMCs. These receptors were taken from a girl aged 10 to 17 in good health and CMV-seronegative.

V is TRBV2 and J is TRBJ2-7, with D possibly TRBD2 on 5 matching bases. The CDR3 is 16 amino acids. V was pared by 7 bases and J by 1 base, with 20 bases between. The germline V gene has CDR1 SNHLY and CDR2 FYNNEI. The CDR3, as DNA: TGTGCCAGCACCGAGGGATACTCGACACCATCCTACGAGCAGTACTTC. Translated: CASTEGYSTPSYEQYF.

Written as DNA, the CDR3 is TGTGCCAGCAGCCACTTGGACAGGGTATTATTGGAGACCCAGTACTTC. This codes for CASSHLDRVLLETQYF. This chain links TRBV11-2 with TRBJ2-5, with 8 bases aligning to TRBD1. V shed 5 bases and J 5 bases; nucleotides not matched to a gene: 13. This CDR3 comprises 16 residues. Germline CDR1 and CDR2: SGHAT and FQNNGV.

The chain joins TRBV4-1 to TRBJ2-3; D is ambiguous. The V gene lost 1 base and the J gene lost 0 bases, with 8 bases spanning the gap. The V gene's germline CDR1 is MGHRA and CDR2 YSYEKL. The CDR3 length is 15 residues. CDR3 nucleotide sequence: TGCGCCAGCAGCCAAGTTGGGCCCAGCACAGATACGCAGTATTTT. This translates into CASSQVGPSTDTQYF.

The chain uses TRBV28 and TRBJ2-6; D is perhaps TRBD1 (5 bases). Trimming took off 1 base at V and 2 bases at J, with 9 bases between the two ends. Germline CDR1 reads MDHEN; CDR2 reads SYDVKM. This CDR3 contains 16 residues. This CDR3 reads CASSLSQGTGANVLTF. DNA of the CDR3: TGTGCCAGCAGTTTATCGCAGGGAACTGGGGCCAACGTCCTGACTTTC.

This chain joins TRBV7-9 and TRBJ1-5, with a tentative D call TRBD1 (5 bases). V was cut by 1 base and J by 7 bases, with 23 bases left in between. This CDR3 is built from 18 residues. In germline, CDR1 is SEHNR, CDR2 FQNEAQ (reference sequence). CDR3 region: CASSLGPTTWRGPQPQHF. The DNA for the CDR3 is TGTGCCAGCAGCTTAGGGCCTACGACCTGGCGGGGCCCCCAGCCCCAGCATTTT.